The T cell receptor beta chain under discussion was sequenced for a study of human T cells and chemical hapten exposure. Looking at the study overall: An area of 2 cm by 2 cm on upper inner arm skin received 2% DPC for sensitization.

This clonotype has a handful of counts. The CDR3 has 15 residues. From germline, CDR1 is SGHTA and CDR2 FQGNSA. V was trimmed by 5 bases and J by 0 bases, leaving 11 bases between them. TCRdb used MiXCR to reprocess the RACE reads, holding one entry per CDR3 protein. This sample has about 340,000 distinct CDR3 sequences, with around 7% found just once. Indicated time point: patch test 1, 2 weeks after DPC sensitization. Described treatment: therapeutic diphenylcyclopropenone sensitization with weekly scalp DPC. This clonotype originated in a young woman with alopecia areata. Some clones in this sample may be carry-over from other donors' samples. The rearrangement uses TRBV7-2 and TRBJ2-1; perhaps TRBD2 as D (6 bases). The source was whole blood, collected in connection with sensitization to the hapten diphenylcyclopropenone (DPC). This CDR3 is CASSVSTSSYNEQFF. In nucleotides, the CDR3 is TGTGCCAGCAGCGTTTCGACTAGCTCCTACAATGAGCAGTTCTTC.